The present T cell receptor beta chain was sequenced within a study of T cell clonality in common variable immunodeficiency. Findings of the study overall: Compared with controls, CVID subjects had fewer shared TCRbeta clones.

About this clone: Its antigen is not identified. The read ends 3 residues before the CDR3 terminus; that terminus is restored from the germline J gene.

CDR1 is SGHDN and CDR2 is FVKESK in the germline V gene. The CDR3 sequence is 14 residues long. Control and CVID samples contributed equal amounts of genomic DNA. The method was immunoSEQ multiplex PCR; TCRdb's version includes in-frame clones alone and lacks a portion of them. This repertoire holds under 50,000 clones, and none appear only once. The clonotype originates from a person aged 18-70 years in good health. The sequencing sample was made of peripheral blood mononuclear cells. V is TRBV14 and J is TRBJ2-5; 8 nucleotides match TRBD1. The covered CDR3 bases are TGTGCCAGTTCCCGACAGGGGATGACAGATACC. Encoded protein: CASSRQGMTDT. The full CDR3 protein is CASSRQGMTDTQYF.